Below, one T cell receptor (beta chain) is given with its context. Membership in each cohort depended on participant-reported clinical history. The sample comes from a study of blood T cell repertoires in COVID-19. The table came from immunoSEQ multiplex PCR; TCRdb's copy has only in-frame clones and leaves some out. The sample shows about 120,000 clones, roughly 84% of them seen only once. Trimming removed 4 bases at V and 2 bases at J, with 20 bases between. Germline values: CDR1 LGHDT, CDR2 YNNKEL (reference sequence). The CDR3 totals 17 residues. Sequencing used PBMCs or T cells enriched from blood (not recorded which). The chain links TRBV3-1 (or the pseudogene TRBV3-2) to TRBJ2-5; D is possibly TRBD1 (6 bases). This clonotype was sampled from a young woman who had recovered from COVID-19. The CDR3 reads CASSLPSPDSRQETQYF. CDR3 DNA sequence: TGTGCCAGCAGCCTCCCGTCCCCGGACAGTAGACAAGAGACCCAGTACTTC.